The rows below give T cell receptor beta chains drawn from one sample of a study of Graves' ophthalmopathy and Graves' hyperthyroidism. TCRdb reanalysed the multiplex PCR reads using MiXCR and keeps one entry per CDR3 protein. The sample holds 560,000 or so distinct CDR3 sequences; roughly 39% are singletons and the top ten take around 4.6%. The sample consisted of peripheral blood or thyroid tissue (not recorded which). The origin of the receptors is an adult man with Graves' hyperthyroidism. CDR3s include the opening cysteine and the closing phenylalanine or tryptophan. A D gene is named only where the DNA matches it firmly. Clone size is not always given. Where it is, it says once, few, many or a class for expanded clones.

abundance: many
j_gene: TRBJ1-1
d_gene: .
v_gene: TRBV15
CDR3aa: CATSTGNPEAFF
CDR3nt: TGTGCCACCAGCACGGGTAACCCTGAAGCTTTCTTT

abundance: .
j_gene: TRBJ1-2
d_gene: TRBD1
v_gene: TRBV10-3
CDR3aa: CASRDRSGGYGYTF
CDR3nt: TGTGCCAGCAGAGATCGCTCAGGGGGCTATGGCTACACCTTC

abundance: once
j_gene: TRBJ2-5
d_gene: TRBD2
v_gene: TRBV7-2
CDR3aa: CASSGLAGGGRLETQYF
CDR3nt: TGTGCCAGCAGTGGACTAGCGGGGGGAGGGCGCCTGGAGACCCAGTACTTC

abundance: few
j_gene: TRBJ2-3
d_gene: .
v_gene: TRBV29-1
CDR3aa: CSAWARSDTQYF
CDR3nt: TGCAGCGCATGGGCACGTTCAGATACGCAGTATTTT

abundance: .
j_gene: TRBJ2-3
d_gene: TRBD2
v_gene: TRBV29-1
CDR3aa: CSAAGTSGGASDTQYF
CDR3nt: TGCAGCGCCGCCGGGACTAGCGGGGGGGCCTCAGATACGCAGTATTTT

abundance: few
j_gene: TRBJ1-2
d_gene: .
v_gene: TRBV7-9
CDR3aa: CASSSDTPNYGYTF
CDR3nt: TGTGCCAGCAGCTCAGACACCCCTAACTATGGCTACACCTTC

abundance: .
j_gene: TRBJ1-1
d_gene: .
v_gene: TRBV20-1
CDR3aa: CSADGGQSNTEAFF
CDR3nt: TGCAGTGCCGATGGAGGACAATCGAACACTGAAGCTTTCTTT

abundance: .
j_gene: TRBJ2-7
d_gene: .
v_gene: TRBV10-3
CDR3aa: CAISESSGTDLSEQYF
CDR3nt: TGTGCCATCAGTGAGTCTTCGGGGACCGATCTCAGCGAGCAGTACTTC

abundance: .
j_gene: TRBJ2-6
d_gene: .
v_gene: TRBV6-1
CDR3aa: CASSRWSGANVLTF
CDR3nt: TGTGCCAGCAGTAGGTGGTCTGGGGCCAACGTCCTGACTTTC

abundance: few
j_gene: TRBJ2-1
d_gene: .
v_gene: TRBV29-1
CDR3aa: CSFRQDNEQFF
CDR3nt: TGCAGCTTTCGACAGGACAATGAGCAGTTCTTC

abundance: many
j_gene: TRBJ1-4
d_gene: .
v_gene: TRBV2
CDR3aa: CASSLRSATNEKLFF
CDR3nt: TGTGCCAGCAGTTTAAGGTCCGCAACTAATGAAAAACTGTTTTTT

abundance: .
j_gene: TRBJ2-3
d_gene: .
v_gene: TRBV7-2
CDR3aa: CASSLFTDTQYF
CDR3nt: TGTGCCAGCAGCCTCTTCACAGATACGCAGTATTTT

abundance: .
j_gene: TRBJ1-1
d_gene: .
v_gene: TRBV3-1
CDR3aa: CASSQSRATEAFF
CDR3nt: TGTGCCAGCAGCCAATCCCGCGCGACTGAAGCTTTCTTT

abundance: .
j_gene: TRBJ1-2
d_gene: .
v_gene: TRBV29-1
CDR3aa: CSVGGGSSSYGYTF
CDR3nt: TGCAGCGTTGGGGGCGGGAGCTCCAGCTATGGCTACACCTTC

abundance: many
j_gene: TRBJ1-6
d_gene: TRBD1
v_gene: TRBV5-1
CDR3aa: CASSLRSRDSNSPLHF
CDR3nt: TGCGCCAGCAGCTTGAGGTCCCGGGACAGCAATTCACCCCTCCACTTT

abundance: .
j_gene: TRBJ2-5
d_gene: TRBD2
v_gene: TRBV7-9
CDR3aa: CASSSRLAGRAETQYF
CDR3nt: TGTGCCAGCAGCTCAAGACTAGCGGGCAGGGCAGAGACCCAGTACTTC

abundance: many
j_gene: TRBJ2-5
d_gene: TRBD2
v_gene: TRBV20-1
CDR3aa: CSARSGGAGETQYF
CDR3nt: TGCAGTGCTAGAAGCGGGGGGGCCGGAGAGACCCAGTACTTC

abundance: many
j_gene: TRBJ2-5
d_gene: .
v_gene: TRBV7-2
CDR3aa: CASSTRTGREETQYF
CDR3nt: TGTGCCAGCAGCACCCGGACAGGGAGGGAAGAGACCCAGTACTTC

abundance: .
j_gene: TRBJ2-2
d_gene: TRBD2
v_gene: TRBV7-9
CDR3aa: CASSSRTGLAGGNTGELFF
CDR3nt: TGTGCCAGCAGCTCCAGAACGGGACTAGCGGGAGGGAACACCGGGGAGCTGTTTTTT

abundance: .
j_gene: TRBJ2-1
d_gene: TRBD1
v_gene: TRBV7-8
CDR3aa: CASSFSTGGHNEQFF
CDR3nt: TGTGCCAGCAGCTTTTCCACAGGGGGCCACAATGAGCAGTTCTTC

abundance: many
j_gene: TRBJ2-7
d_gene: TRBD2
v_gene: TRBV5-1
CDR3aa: CASSFLAGVPYEQYF
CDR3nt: TGCGCCAGCAGCTTCCTAGCGGGAGTGCCCTACGAGCAGTACTTC

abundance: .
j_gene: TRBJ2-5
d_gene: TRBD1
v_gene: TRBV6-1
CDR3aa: CASSATDRDETQYF
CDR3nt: TGTGCCAGCAGTGCCACTGACAGGGATGAGACCCAGTACTTC

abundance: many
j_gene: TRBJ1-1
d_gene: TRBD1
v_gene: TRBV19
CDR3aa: CASISQGAGTEAFF
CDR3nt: TGTGCCAGTATCTCACAGGGGGCGGGAACTGAAGCTTTCTTT

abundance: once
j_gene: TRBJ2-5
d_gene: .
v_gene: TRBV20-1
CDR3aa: CSARDLSF
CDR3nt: TGCAGTGCTAGAGACTTGTCCTTC

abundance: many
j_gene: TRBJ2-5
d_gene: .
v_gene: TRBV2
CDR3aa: CASSDQPYQETQYF
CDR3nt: TGTGCCAGCAGTGACCAGCCGTACCAAGAGACCCAGTACTTC

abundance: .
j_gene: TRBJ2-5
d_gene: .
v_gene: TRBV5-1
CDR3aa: CASSLLTAAQETQYF
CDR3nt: TGCGCCAGCAGCTTGCTGACAGCCGCCCAAGAGACCCAGTACTTC

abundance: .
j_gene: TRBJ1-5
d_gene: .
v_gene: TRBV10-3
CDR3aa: CAIRPGIYSNQPQHF
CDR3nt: TGTGCCATCAGGCCCGGGATTTATAGCAATCAGCCCCAGCATTTT

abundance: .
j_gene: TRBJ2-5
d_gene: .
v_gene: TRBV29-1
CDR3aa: CSVEDLAGIEFF
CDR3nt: TGCAGCGTTGAAGATCTTGCAGGGATCGAGTTCTTC

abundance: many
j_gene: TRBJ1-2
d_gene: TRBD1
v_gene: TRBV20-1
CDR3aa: CSAFSRTGENYGYTF
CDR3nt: TGCAGTGCTTTTTCCCGGACAGGGGAGAACTATGGCTACACCTTC

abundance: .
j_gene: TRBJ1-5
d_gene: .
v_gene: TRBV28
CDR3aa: CASSLQGINQPQHF
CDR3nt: TGTGCCAGCAGTTTGCAGGGAATAAATCAGCCCCAGCATTTT

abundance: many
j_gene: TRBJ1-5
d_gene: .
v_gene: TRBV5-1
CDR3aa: CASSLSPENQPQHF
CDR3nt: TGCGCCAGCAGCTTGTCGCCGGAGAATCAGCCCCAGCATTTT

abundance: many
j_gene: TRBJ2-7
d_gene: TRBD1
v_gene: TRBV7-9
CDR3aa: CASSWDRAASYEQYF
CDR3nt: TGTGCCAGCAGTTGGGACAGGGCGGCCTCCTACGAGCAGTACTTC

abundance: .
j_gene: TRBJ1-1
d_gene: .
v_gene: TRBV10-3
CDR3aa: CAIRGGKGTEAFF
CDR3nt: TGTGCCATCAGGGGGGGAAAGGGCACTGAAGCTTTCTTT

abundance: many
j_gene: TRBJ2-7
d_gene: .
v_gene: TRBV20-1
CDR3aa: CSARDYRVYEQYF
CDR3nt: TGCAGTGCTAGAGATTATAGGGTCTACGAGCAGTACTTC

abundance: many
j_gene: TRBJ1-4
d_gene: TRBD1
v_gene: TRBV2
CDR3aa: CASSAAGTGNEKLFF
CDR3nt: TGTGCCAGCAGTGCTGCCGGGACAGGAAATGAAAAACTGTTTTTT

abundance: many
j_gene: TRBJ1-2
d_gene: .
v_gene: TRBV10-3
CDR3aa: CAISESGGYTF
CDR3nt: TGTGCCATCAGTGAGTCCGGAGGCTACACCTTC

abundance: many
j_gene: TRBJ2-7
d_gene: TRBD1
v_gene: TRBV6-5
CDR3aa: CASSEPGGYEQYF
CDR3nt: TGTGCCAGCAGTGAACCAGGGGGCTACGAGCAGTACTTC

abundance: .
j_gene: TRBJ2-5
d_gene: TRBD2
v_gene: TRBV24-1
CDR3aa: CATSDLAGLGTGDKETQYF
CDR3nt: TGTGCCACCAGTGATTTGGCGGGACTAGGGACCGGGGACAAAGAGACCCAGTACTTC

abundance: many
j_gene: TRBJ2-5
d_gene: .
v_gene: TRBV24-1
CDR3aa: CATSERGALGKTQYF
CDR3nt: TGTGCCACCAGTGAGAGGGGAGCACTTGGAAAGACCCAGTACTTC

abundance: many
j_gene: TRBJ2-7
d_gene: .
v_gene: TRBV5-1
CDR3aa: CASSQTGWGFSYEQYF
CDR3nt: TGCGCCAGCAGCCAAACCGGTTGGGGCTTCTCCTACGAGCAGTACTTC

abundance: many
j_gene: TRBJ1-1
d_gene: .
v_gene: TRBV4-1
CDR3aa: CASSQGARDTEAFF
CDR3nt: TGCGCCAGCAGCCAAGGGGCACGGGATACTGAAGCTTTCTTT

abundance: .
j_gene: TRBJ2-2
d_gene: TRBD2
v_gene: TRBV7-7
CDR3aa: CASSLAGALNTGELFF
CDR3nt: TGTGCTAGCAGCTTAGCGGGAGCCTTGAACACCGGGGAGCTGTTTTTT

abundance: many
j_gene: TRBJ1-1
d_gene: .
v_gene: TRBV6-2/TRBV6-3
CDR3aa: CASSYGSATLNTEAFF
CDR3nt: TGTGCCAGCAGTTACGGGTCGGCGACACTGAACACTGAAGCTTTCTTT